This T cell receptor beta chain was recovered during a study of cytomegalovirus exposure and HLA in healthy donors. 13 Jbeta primers and 60 Vbeta primers were used for the PCR. Generated by immunoSEQ multiplex PCR, the TCRdb table keeps only in-frame clones and is missing some. The table includes roughly 160,000 clones, roughly four fifths detected once. The germline CDR1 and CDR2 sequences are MNHEY and SMNVEV (reference sequence). The V end was cut by 5 bases, the J end by 7 bases, with 17 bases between. This CDR3 has 14 amino acids. The receptor's source is a male donor in good health and CMV-seropositive. Source material: PBMCs. V usage is TRBV27 and J usage is TRBJ1-2, with D unresolved. Here the CDR3 DNA reads TGTGCCAGCAGTCCCCGGAGGATCCCTGGTGGCTACACCTTC. It codes for CASSPRRIPGGYTF.